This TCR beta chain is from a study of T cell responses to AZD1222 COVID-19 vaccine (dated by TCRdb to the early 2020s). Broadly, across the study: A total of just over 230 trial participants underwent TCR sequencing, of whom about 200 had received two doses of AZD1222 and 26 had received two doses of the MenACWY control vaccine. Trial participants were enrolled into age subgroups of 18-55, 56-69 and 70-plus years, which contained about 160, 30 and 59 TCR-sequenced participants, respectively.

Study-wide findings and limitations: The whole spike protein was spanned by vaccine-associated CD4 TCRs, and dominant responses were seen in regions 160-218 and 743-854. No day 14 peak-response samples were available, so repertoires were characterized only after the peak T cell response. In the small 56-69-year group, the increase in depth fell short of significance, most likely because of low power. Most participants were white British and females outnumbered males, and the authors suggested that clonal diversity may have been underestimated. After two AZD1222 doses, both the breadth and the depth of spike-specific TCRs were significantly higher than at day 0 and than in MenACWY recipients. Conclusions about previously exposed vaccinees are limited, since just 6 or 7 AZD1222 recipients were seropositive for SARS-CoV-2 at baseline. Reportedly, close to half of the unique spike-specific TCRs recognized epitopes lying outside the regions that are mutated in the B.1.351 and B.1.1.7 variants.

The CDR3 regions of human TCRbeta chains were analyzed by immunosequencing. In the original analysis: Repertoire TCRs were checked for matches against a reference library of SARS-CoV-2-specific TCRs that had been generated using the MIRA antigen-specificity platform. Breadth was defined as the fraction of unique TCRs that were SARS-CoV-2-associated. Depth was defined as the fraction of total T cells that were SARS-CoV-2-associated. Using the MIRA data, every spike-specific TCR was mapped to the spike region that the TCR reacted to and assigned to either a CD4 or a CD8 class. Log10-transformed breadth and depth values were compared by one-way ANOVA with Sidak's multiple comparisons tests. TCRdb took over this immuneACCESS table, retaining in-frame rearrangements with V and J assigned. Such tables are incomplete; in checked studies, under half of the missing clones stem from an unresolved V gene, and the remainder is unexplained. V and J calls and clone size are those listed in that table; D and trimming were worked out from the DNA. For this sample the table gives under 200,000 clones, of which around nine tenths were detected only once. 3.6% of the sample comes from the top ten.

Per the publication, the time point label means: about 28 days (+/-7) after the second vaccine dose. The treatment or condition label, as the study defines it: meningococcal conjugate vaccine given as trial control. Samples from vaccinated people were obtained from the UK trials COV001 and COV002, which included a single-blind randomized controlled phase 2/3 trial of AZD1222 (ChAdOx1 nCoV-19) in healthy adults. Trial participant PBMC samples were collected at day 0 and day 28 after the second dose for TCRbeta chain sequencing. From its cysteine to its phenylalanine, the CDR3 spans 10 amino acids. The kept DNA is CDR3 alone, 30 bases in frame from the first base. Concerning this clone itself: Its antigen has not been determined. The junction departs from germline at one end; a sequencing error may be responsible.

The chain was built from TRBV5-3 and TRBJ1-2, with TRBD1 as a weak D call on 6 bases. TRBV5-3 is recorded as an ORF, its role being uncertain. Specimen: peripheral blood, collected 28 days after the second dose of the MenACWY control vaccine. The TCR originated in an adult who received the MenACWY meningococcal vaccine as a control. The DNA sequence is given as TGTGCCAGAGGCGATCCGGGGGCCTACTTC. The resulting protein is CARGDPGAYF.